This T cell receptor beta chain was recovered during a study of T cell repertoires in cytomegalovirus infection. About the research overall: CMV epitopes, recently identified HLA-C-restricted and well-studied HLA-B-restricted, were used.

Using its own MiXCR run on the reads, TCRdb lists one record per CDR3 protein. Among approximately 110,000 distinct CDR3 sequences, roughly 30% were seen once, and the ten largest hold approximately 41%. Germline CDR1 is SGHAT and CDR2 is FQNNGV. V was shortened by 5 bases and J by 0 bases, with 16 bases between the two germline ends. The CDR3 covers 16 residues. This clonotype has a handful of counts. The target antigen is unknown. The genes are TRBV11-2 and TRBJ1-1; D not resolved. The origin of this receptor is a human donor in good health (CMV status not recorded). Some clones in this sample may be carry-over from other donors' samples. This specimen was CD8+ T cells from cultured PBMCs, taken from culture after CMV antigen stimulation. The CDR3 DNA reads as TGTGCCAGCAGCCTAAATTCAGAGGCCCTGAACACTGAAGCTTTCTTT. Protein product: CASSLNSEALNTEAFF.